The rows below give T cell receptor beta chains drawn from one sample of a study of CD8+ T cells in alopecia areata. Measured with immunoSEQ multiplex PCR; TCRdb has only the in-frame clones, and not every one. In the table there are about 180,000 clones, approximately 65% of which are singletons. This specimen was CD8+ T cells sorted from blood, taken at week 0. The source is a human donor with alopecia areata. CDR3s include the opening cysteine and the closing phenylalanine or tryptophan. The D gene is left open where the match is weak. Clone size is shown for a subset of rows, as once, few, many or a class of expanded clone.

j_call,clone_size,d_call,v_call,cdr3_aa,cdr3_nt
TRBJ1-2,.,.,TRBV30,CAWRSGGYVYGYTF,TGTGCCTGGAGATCTGGGGGCTATGTCTATGGCTACACCTTC
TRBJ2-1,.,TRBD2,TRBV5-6,CASSAGTSGEQFF,TGTGCCAGCAGCGCCGGGACTAGCGGTGAGCAGTTCTTC
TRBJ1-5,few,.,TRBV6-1,CASTPAREHQPQHF,TGTGCCAGCACCCCTGCGAGGGAACATCAGCCCCAGCATTTT
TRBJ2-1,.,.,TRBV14,CASNRAYGDEQFF,TGTGCCAGCAACCGGGCCTACGGCGATGAGCAGTTCTTC
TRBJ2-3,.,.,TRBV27,CASSLSGGLDTQYF,TGTGCCAGCAGTTTATCGGGGGGCCTGGATACGCAGTATTTT
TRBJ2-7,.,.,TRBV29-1,CSVVGRINEQYF,TGCAGCGTGGTTGGACGGATTAACGAGCAGTACTTC
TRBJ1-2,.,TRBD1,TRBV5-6,CASSPQPGQGRGYTF,TGTGCCAGCAGCCCCCAACCGGGACAGGGAAGGGGCTACACCTTC
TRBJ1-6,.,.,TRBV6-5,CASSYGSEQVVSPLHF,TGTGCCAGCAGTTACGGGTCTGAACAGGTGGTTTCACCCCTCCACTTT
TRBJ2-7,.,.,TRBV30,CASSDGAVNLFSYEQYF,TGTGCCTCATCAGATGGGGCGGTAAACCTGTTCTCCTACGAGCAGTACTTC
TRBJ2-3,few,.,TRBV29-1,CSVPGVSTDTQYF,TGCAGCGTACCAGGAGTTAGCACAGATACGCAGTATTTT
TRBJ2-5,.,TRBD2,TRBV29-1,CSVEAATSGGPKETQYF,TGCAGCGTTGAAGCCGCGACTAGCGGGGGCCCTAAAGAGACCCAGTACTTC
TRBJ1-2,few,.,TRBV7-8,CASSLGDRVTKYGYTF,TGTGCCAGCAGCTTAGGCGACCGGGTCACAAAGTATGGCTACACCTTC
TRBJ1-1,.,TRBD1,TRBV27,CASSLAGGTEAFF,TGTGCCAGCAGTTTGGCAGGGGGAACTGAAGCTTTCTTT
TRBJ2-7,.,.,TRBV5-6,CASSLHYEQYF,TGTGCCAGCAGCCTACACTACGAGCAGTACTTC
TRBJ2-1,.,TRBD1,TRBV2,CANGDRGNEQFF,TGTGCCAACGGGGACAGGGGGAATGAGCAGTTCTTC
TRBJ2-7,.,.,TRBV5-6,CASSLGQGGYEQYF,TGTGCCAGCAGCTTGGGTCAGGGTGGCTACGAGCAGTACTTC
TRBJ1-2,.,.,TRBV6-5,CASSYGAGADYGYTF,TGTGCCAGCAGTTATGGGGCAGGGGCGGACTATGGCTACACCTTC
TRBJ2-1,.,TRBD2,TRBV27,CASSPGLADDEQFF,TGTGCCAGCAGTCCGGGACTAGCGGACGATGAGCAGTTCTTC
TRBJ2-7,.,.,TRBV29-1,CSVSRDSYEQYF,TGCAGCGTGTCACGGGACTCCTACGAGCAGTACTTC
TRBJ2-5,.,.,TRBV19,CAGHDLRQTRSREETQYF,TGTGCCGGGCACGACCTCAGACAGACCCGTTCTAGGGAGGAGACCCAGTACTTC
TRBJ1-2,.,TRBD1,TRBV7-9,CASQGGQGDGYTF,TGTGCCTCCCAAGGGGGACAGGGGGATGGCTACACCTTC
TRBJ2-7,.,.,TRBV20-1,CSAESDGTTVF,TGCAGTGCTGAAAGTGACGGGACGACCGTCTTC
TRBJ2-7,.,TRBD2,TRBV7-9,CASSSATGTSGGYEQYF,TGTGCCAGCAGCTCCGCTACCGGGACTAGCGGGGGCTACGAGCAGTACTTC
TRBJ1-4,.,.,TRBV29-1,CSVDDSRNEKLFF,TGCAGCGTTGATGACAGTCGTAATGAAAAACTGTTTTTT
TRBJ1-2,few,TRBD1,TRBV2,CAKGQGNYGYTF,TGTGCCAAAGGACAGGGCAACTATGGCTACACCTTC
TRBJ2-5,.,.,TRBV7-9,CASSWDNQETQYF,TGTGCCAGCAGCTGGGACAACCAAGAGACCCAGTACTTC
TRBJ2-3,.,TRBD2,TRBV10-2,CASCGFSGGGSDTQYF,TGCGCCAGCTGCGGCTTTAGCGGGGGGGGCTCAGATACGCAGTATTTT
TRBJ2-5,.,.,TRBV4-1,CASSQDFVTQYF,TGCGCCAGCAGCCAAGATTTCGTGACCCAGTACTTC
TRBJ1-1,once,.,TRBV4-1,CASSQGNREAFF,TGCGCCAGCAGCCAAGGTAACAGGGAAGCTTTCTTT
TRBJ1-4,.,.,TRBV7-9,CASSLERQHTNEKLFF,TGTGCCAGCAGCCTGGAACGGCAGCACACTAATGAAAAACTGTTTTTT
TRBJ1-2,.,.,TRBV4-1,CASSQTGTNGYTF,TGCGCCAGCAGCCAAACGGGAACAAATGGCTACACCTTC
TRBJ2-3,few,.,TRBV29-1,CSVATGSDTQYF,TGCAGCGTCGCGACCGGGTCAGATACGCAGTATTTT
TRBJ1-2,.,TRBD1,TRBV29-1,CSVPGQGSGYTF,TGCAGCGTGCCGGGACAGGGATCTGGCTACACCTTC
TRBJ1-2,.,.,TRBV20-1,CSADGYTF,TGCAGTGCTGACGGGTACACCTTC
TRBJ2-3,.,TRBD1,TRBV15,CATSRWDRDTDTQYF,TGTGCCACCAGCAGATGGGACAGGGACACAGATACGCAGTATTTT
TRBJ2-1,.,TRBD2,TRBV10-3,CAISELGGRVSEEQFF,TGTGCCATCAGTGAGTTGGGTGGGAGGGTCTCAGAGGAGCAGTTCTTC
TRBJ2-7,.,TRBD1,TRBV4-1,CASSQEQGARYEQYF,TGCGCCAGCAGCCAAGAGCAGGGGGCTAGATACGAGCAGTACTTC
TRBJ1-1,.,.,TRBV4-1,CASSHLGTEAFF,TGCGCCAGCAGCCATCTTGGGACTGAAGCTTTCTTT
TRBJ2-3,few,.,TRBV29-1,CSVHGTASTDTQYF,TGCAGCGTCCACGGGACGGCTAGCACAGATACGCAGTATTTT
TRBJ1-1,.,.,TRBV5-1,CASSYDSMMNTEAFF,TGCGCCAGCAGCTACGACAGCATGATGAACACTGAAGCTTTCTTT
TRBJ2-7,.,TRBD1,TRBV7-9,CASSPVDRGLEQYF,TGTGCCAGCAGCCCCGTGGACAGGGGGCTCGAGCAGTACTTC
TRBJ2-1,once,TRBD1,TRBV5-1,CASSFPRGRWEEQFF,TGCGCCAGCAGCTTCCCCAGGGGGCGGTGGGAAGAGCAGTTCTTC
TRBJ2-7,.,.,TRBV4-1,CASSQDSGREGREQYF,TGCGCCAGCAGCCAAGATTCGGGCAGGGAAGGAAGAGAGCAGTACTTC
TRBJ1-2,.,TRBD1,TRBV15,CATSNTGTDVYGYTF,TGTGCCACCAGCAATACCGGGACAGACGTCTATGGCTACACCTTC
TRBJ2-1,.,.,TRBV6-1,CASSAGPTGWDEQFF,TGTGCCAGCAGTGCAGGTCCCACAGGGTGGGATGAGCAGTTCTTC
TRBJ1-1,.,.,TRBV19,CASSARRRDTEAFF,TGTGCCAGTAGTGCGAGGCGCCGGGACACTGAAGCTTTCTTT
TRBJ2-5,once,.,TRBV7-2,CASSPRRTSQETQYF,TGTGCCAGCAGCCCCCGTCGGACATCCCAAGAGACCCAGTACTTC
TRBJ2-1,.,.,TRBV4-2,CASSQDRDEQFF,TGTGCCAGCAGCCAAGACAGGGATGAGCAGTTCTTC
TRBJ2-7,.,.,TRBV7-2,CASSLFHEQYF,TGTGCCAGCAGCTTATTCCACGAGCAGTACTTC
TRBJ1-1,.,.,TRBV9,CASSVVQMNTEAFF,TGTGCCAGCAGCGTAGTTCAGATGAACACTGAAGCTTTCTTT
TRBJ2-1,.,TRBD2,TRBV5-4,CASSLGSGGTNEQFF,TGTGCCAGCAGCTTGGGAAGCGGGGGGACCAATGAGCAGTTCTTC
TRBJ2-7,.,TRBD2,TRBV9,CASSASGGYEQYF,TGTGCCAGCAGCGCTAGCGGGGGTTACGAGCAGTACTTC
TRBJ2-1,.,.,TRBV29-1,CSVQGSGEQFF,TGCAGCGTTCAGGGGTCGGGTGAGCAGTTCTTC
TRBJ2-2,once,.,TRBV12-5,CASGLGSLDGELFF,TGTGCTAGTGGTTTGGGCAGTCTGGACGGGGAGCTGTTTTTT